The table lists the clone carrying this TCR beta chain with a count of one. A much more abundant neighbour one base away suggests this may be a read error. This sample stems from a study of blood T cells in healthy people across ages. Combining a sample-barcoded 5' primer with a J-beta primer mix, a second PCR ran for about 7 to 11 cycles. TCRdb fed the 5' RACE reads into MiXCR, producing one record per CDR3 protein. The top ten clones hold about 2.9% of a sample with about 780,000 distinct CDR3 sequences, roughly 24% of them seen once. V was trimmed by 5 bases and J by 3 bases, leaving 17 bases between them. CDR1 is MNHNY, CDR2 SVGAGI, per germline (reference sequence). CDR3 size: 15 residues. This same sample was also part of a study on T cells of mothers and their children.

The origin of this receptor is a boy between 10 and 17 years old in good health. V is TRBV6-6 and J is TRBJ2-7; the D is unclear. Sequenced: blood. CDR3 DNA sequence: TGTGCCAGCAGTCCCCTGGCCCAGAAGAACTACGAGCAGTACTTC. This translates into CASSPLAQKNYEQYF.